The sequence of this T cell receptor beta chain was determined in a study of blood T cell repertoires in COVID-19. Study members were between roughly 18 and 100 years old and lived in 25 or so US regions. Assignment of participants to cohorts was predicated upon participant-reported clinical history. Germline V gene data show CDR1 as SGHRS and CDR2 as YFSETQ. This CDR3 has 12 amino acids. V lost 4 bases to trimming and J lost 4 bases, with 8 bases between them. Clones were read by immunoSEQ multiplex PCR, and TCRdb kept only the in-frame ones, dropping some. This table holds hundreds of thousands of clones, roughly nine tenths found once.

The sequence was collected from a man aged 60 to 75 who had recovered from COVID-19. V gene TRBV5-1 combines with J gene TRBJ1-2, with D maybe TRBD1 (6 bases). Sequenced material: PBMCs or T cells enriched from blood (not recorded which). This CDR3 reads CASSPDSYGYTF. The CDR3, as DNA: TGCGCCAGCAGCCCGGACAGCTATGGCTACACCTTC.